The source of this T cell receptor beta chain is a study of vaccination and CD4 T cells after COVID-19. The Oncomine TCR Beta short-read assay was what sequenced the DNA obtained from cultured CD4+ T cells. TCRdb re-called the PCR reads with MiXCR, one entry per CDR3 protein. The table has 9,000 to 15,000 distinct CDR3 sequences, 35% to 55% seen once; the top ten hold about 17%. The CDR3 extends over 15 amino acids. Germline V lookup: CDR1 MNHEY, CDR2 SMNVEV (reference sequence). Points on this clonotype: Its specificity is unknown. Possible read error: a much larger clone is one base away.

Treatment: approximately 11-day PBMC culture with coronavirus spike peptide pools or control peptides (ViraFEST assay). The V call is TRBV27, the J call TRBJ1-5, with D possibly matching TRBD1 (5 bases). Sequencing used cultured CD4+ T cells from blood. The clonotype comes from a human donor with COVID-19. The CDR3 region has the DNA TGTGTCAGCAGGCCAGGGTCCACGGCGGATCAGCCCCAGCATTTT. This encodes CVSRPGSTADQPQHF.